Shown below are 3 T cell receptor beta chains from a single sample sequenced in a study of cytomegalovirus exposure and HLA in healthy donors. PCR primers comprised 60 Vbeta and 13 Jbeta primers. Measured with immunoSEQ multiplex PCR; TCRdb has only the in-frame clones, and not every one. The sample has about 210,000 clones; 82% are singletons. The material sequenced was PBMCs. These TCRs come from a man aged 35-49 years in good health and CMV-seropositive.

This clone was seen only a few times. The chain joins TRBV2 to TRBJ2-7; 9 bases line up with TRBD2. This CDR3 region has 15 residues. Trimming removed 3 bases from V and 5 bases from J; junction bases left unmatched: 8. Germline V gene data show CDR1 as SNHLY and CDR2 as FYNNEI. CDR3 loop: CASSEGSGSSDEQYF. DNA for the CDR3: TGTGCCAGCAGTGAGGGTAGCGGGAGTTCTGACGAGCAGTACTTC.

The genes are TRBV5-1 and TRBJ2-1, with D tentatively TRBD1 (6 bases). V lost 4 bases to trimming and J lost 2 bases, with 16 bases between them. The CDR3 has 16 residues. Germline V gene data show CDR1 as SGHRS and CDR2 as YFSETQ. The CDR3 reads CASSPEGDGPYNEQFF. CDR3 bases: TGCGCCAGCAGCCCCGAGGGGGATGGGCCCTACAATGAGCAGTTCTTC.

The genes are TRBV6-1 and TRBJ2-3; TRBD1 might be the D (6 bases). The CDR3 covers 15 residues. The V gene's germline CDR1 is MNHNS and CDR2 SASEGT. The V end lost 6 bases, the J end lost 3 bases, and 16 bases lay between the germline ends. In nucleotides, the CDR3 is TGTGCCAGCAGCACTAGGACAGCGTCGACAGATACGCAGTATTTT. Translated: CASSTRTASTDTQYF.